Presented here are 29 T cell receptor beta chains from one specimen sequenced in a study of blood T cells in healthy people across ages. A second about 7 to 12 cycle PCR used barcoded and J-beta primers. TCRdb re-analysed the 5' RACE reads in MiXCR, keeping a single row per CDR3 protein. There are fewer than 1,000,000 distinct CDR3 sequences in the sample; about half occur only once, and 15% to 20% lies in the top ten. Sequencing used blood. These TCRs come from a man at least 80 years old in good health.

This clonotype showed up many times. Sequence at one end of the junction differs from germline and may be a read error. V usage is TRBV5-1 and J usage is TRBJ2-3; D may be TRBD1 (6 bases). CDR3 size: 14 residues. Germline V gene sequence: CDR1 SGHRS, CDR2 YFSETQ. In DNA, the CDR3 is TGTGCCAGCAGTTTGGGGACATACACAGATACGCAGTATTTT. Residues: CASSLGTYTDTQYF.

This clonotype occurred a few times. The V call is TRBV12-3 or TRBV12-4, the J call TRBJ2-1; 9 bases fit TRBD1. The V and J ends lost 3 bases and 3 bases, in that order; junction bases with no gene match: 6. CDR3 length: 16 amino acids. CDR3 in DNA: TGTGCCAGCAGTTTCCGCGGGACAGGGAACTACAATGAGCAGTTCTTC. It encodes CASSFRGTGNYNEQFF.

This clonotype was detected a few times. This chain links TRBV12-3 or TRBV12-4 with TRBJ2-7, with a tentative D call TRBD1 (6 bases). V was trimmed by 3 bases and J by 2 bases, leaving 14 bases between them. CDR3 length: 15 residues. Here the CDR3 reads CASSFLVGGTYEQYF. In nucleotides, the CDR3 is TGTGCCAGCAGTTTCTTGGTAGGGGGTACCTACGAGCAGTACTTC.

This chain connects TRBV29-1 to TRBJ2-7, with D perhaps being TRBD1 or TRBD2 (5 bases each). The ends were cut back, 4 bases at V and 3 bases at J, with 13 bases in the middle. CDR1 is SQVTM and CDR2 is ANQGSEA in the germline V gene. The CDR3 has 13 amino acids. CDR3 DNA sequence: TGCAGCGTTGGGGACGAACGAGACTACGAGCAGTACTTC. Residues: CSVGDERDYEQYF.

This chain uses TRBV7-9 with TRBJ2-7, with 12 bases aligning to TRBD2. J gave up 5 bases and V 2 bases, and 4 bases lay outside the gene matches. CDR1 is SEHNR, CDR2 FQNEAQ, per germline (reference sequence). The length of the CDR3 is 15 residues. CDR3 in amino acids: CASSLTSGRFNEQYF. The CDR3 DNA sequence: TGTGCCAGCAGCTTAACTAGCGGGAGGTTCAACGAGCAGTACTTC.

This clonotype was seen a handful of times. The rearrangement uses TRBV9 and TRBJ2-5, with TRBD2 matching 10 bases. Unmatched junction bases numbered 8, after V lost 1 base and J lost 5 bases. This CDR3 has 16 residues. Germline CDR1 SGDLS, CDR2 YYNGEE. For the CDR3, the DNA is TGTGCCAGCAGCGTAAGCGGGAGGGCCGAGGTGGAGACCCAGTACTTC. Its protein product is CASSVSGRAEVETQYF.

The rearrangement joins TRBV10-3 to TRBJ2-6, with D possibly TRBD1 on 6 matching bases. The CDR3 covers 15 residues. Germline V gene lookup returns CDR1 ENHRY and CDR2 SYGVKD. Trimming took 8 bases from V and 0 from J, leaving 11 bases between them. The CDR3 spells CAIQDSSSGANVLTF. CDR3 coding DNA: TGTGCCATCCAGGACAGCTCCTCTGGGGCCAACGTCCTGACTTTC.

This chain links TRBV7-2 with TRBJ2-2; TRBD2 aligns across 13 bases. The J segment lost 4 bases and the V segment lost 4 bases, leaving 6 bases of the junction unmatched. Germline values: CDR1 SGHTA, CDR2 FQGNSA. CDR3 length: 17 residues. The CDR3 sequence: CASSSRTSGRGTGELFF. In nucleotides, the CDR3 is TGTGCCAGCAGCTCCAGGACTAGCGGGAGAGGCACCGGGGAGCTGTTTTTT.

This clonotype was detected only a few times. This chain uses TRBV5-1 with TRBJ2-3; D remains unclear. The CDR3 has 14 residues. Deletions cut 0 bases from V and 6 bases from J, with 11 bases between. In germline, CDR1 is SGHRS, CDR2 YFSETQ. The CDR3 DNA reads TGCGCCAGCAGCTTGGACGGTGGTGGGGATACGCAGTATTTT. This sequence encodes CASSLDGGGDTQYF.

This clonotype was counted many times. V and J are TRBV4-2 and TRBJ2-5, with 10 bases lining up with TRBD2. Germline trimming cut 1 base from V and 2 bases from J; bases unmatched to any gene: 4. The CDR3 runs to 16 residues. Germline V CDR1 and CDR2: LGHNA, YNFKEQ. The CDR3, as DNA: TGTGCCAGCAGCCAAGCTCAGGGACTAGCGCAAGAGACCCAGTACTTC. It codes for CASSQAQGLAQETQYF.

This clonotype was seen a handful of times. V and J are TRBV7-9 and TRBJ2-3; D perhaps matches TRBD2 (6 bases). The germline gives CDR1 SEHNR, CDR2 FQNEAQ (reference sequence). V lost 5 bases to trimming and J lost 5 bases, with 11 bases between them. The CDR3 contains 13 residues. This CDR3 reads CASSTDGRDTQYF. The CDR3 DNA reads TGTGCCAGCAGCACTGACGGGAGAGATACGCAGTATTTT.

J is TRBJ2-5 and V is TRBV7-2, with D perhaps TRBD1 or TRBD2 (6 bases each). Germline V gives CDR1 SGHTA, CDR2 FQGNSA. The CDR3 spans 15 residues. Trimming removed 3 bases at V and 11 bases at J, with 22 bases between. The CDR3 sequence: CASSLFGGAHNEQYF. The CDR3 DNA is TGTGCCAGCAGCTTGTTCGGGGGCGCCCACAATGAGCAGTACTTC.

This clonotype was counted only a few times. This chain uses TRBV28 with TRBJ2-1; no clear D gene. V was trimmed by 2 bases and J by 0 bases, leaving 11 bases between them. Per germline, CDR1 MDHEN and CDR2 SYDVKM. CDR3 length equals 16 residues. The CDR3 region is CASSLEALSSYNEQFF. The CDR3, as DNA: TGTGCCAGCAGTTTAGAGGCTTTGAGCTCCTACAATGAGCAGTTCTTC.

With respect to this clonotype: Its ends do not fully match the called genes, so a read error is possible. The chain combines TRBV4-1 with TRBJ1-2; perhaps TRBD1 as D (6 bases). There are 16 residues in the CDR3. The germline V gene encodes CDR1 MGHRA and CDR2 YSYEKL. The CDR3 DNA sequence: TGCGCCAACAGCCAAGATACCCCCGACAGGTACTATGGCTACACCTTC. It codes for CANSQDTPDRYYGYTF.

This clonotype has only a few counts. The genes are TRBV9 and TRBJ2-5; no firm D call. V lost 3 bases and J lost 2, with 11 bases in between. Germline values: CDR1 SGDLS, CDR2 YYNGEE. The CDR3 runs 14 residues. For the CDR3, the DNA is TGTGCCAGCAGCGACCTCGGATGGCAAGAGACCCAGTACTTC. Translated: CASSDLGWQETQYF.

This chain connects TRBV28 to TRBJ2-5; 9 bases agree with TRBD1. The CDR3 is 15 residues long. Germline-derived CDR1 and CDR2 are MDHEN and SYDVKM. Trimming cost V 6 bases and J 0 bases; bases outside gene matches: 5. The chain's CDR3 is CASRRQGGNQETQYF. CDR3 DNA: TGTGCCAGCAGAAGACAGGGGGGAAACCAAGAGACCCAGTACTTC.

This clonotype was detected only a few times. The chain is built from TRBV21-1 and TRBJ2-5; TRBD2 reflects the table's D call only, with no check against the DNA. TRBV21-1 is assigned pseudogene status. The CDR3 spans 17 residues. CDR3 sequence (DNA): TGTGCCAGCAGCAATAGGGCTAGCGGGAGGGAACAAGAGACCCAGTACTTC. It codes for CASSNRASGREQETQYF.

The chain uses TRBV20-1 and TRBJ2-1; 9 bases agree with TRBD1. The CDR3 is 13 residues long. Trimming cost V 7 bases and J 6 bases; bases outside gene matches: 7. Looked up from germline, CDR1 is DFQATT and CDR2 is SNEGSKA (reference sequence). This CDR3 is CSGTGGGINEQFF. The CDR3 DNA sequence: TGCAGTGGCACAGGGGGCGGTATCAATGAGCAGTTCTTC.

V usage is TRBV5-1 and J usage is TRBJ2-7, with TRBD1 identical over 7 bases. V dropped 4 bases and J dropped 3; count of bases not matched to a gene: 10. There are 15 residues in the CDR3. CDR1 SGHRS and CDR2 YFSETQ come from the germline V gene. The CDR3 DNA reads as TGCGCCAGCAGCACTACCGGGACAGTGCTCTACGAGCAGTACTTC. It specifies CASSTTGTVLYEQYF.

The chain recombines TRBV7-3 with TRBJ2-1; tentatively, D is TRBD1 (5 bases). The CDR3 consists of 15 residues. Trimming shortened V by 2 bases and J by 10 bases, and 18 bases separated the two germline ends. Germline V CDR1 and CDR2: SGHTA, FQGTGA. CDR3 in amino acids: CASSLLGAVGAEQFF. The CDR3 DNA follows: TGTGCCAGCAGCTTACTTGGGGCGGTAGGGGCGGAGCAGTTCTTC.

The chain employs TRBV3-1 and TRBJ2-5; 11 nucleotides align to TRBD2. Per the germline V gene, CDR1 is LGHDT and CDR2 is YNNKEL (reference sequence). The CDR3 consists of 16 residues. V dropped 4 bases and J dropped 11; count of bases not matched to a gene: 15. The CDR3 loop is CASSRELAGVSNEQYF. CDR3 nucleotide sequence: TGTGCCAGCAGCCGAGAACTAGCGGGAGTGTCAAATGAGCAGTACTTC.

The chain couples TRBV29-1 to TRBJ2-7; D call uncertain. The end of the DNA aligns better with TRBJ2-5, so the J call may be wrong. The CDR3 covers 12 residues. The germline gives CDR1 SQVTM, CDR2 ANQGSEA. CDR3 amino acids: CSAQVGMETQYF. CDR3 in DNA: TGCAGCGCCCAGGTGGGGATGGAGACCCAGTACTTC.

The rearrangement links TRBV7-2 to TRBJ1-2, with 7 bases that match TRBD1. The CDR3 contains 14 residues. Looked up from germline, CDR1 is SGHTA and CDR2 is FQGNSA. V dropped 1 base and J dropped 8; count of bases not matched to a gene: 7. The CDR3 DNA follows: TGTGCCAGCAGCTTAGAGCCAGGGGGTTGGGGCTACACCTTC. It specifies CASSLEPGGWGYTF.

V is TRBV9 and J is TRBJ2-3, with 16 positions matching TRBD2. There are 18 residues in the CDR3. The germline CDR1 and CDR2 sequences are SGDLS and YYNGEE. The V segment lost 3 bases and the J segment 0 bases; nucleotides outside the gene matches: 4. The chain's CDR3 is CASSAGLAGGYSTDTQYF. CDR3 bases: TGTGCCAGCAGCGCGGGACTAGCGGGGGGGTATAGCACAGATACGCAGTATTTT.

This clonotype turned up a few times. The gene calls are TRBV30 and TRBJ2-5; perhaps D is TRBD1 or TRBD2 (5 bases each). V was cut by 0 bases and J by 4 bases, with 18 bases left in between. Germline V gives CDR1 GTSNPN, CDR2 SVGIG (reference sequence). This CDR3 region has 16 residues. CDR3 protein: CAWSVADTNQGETQYF. In nucleotides, the CDR3 is TGTGCCTGGAGTGTAGCGGACACAAACCAAGGAGAGACCCAGTACTTC.

The sample holds a few counts of this clonotype. The chain employs TRBV7-2 and TRBJ2-1; D is possibly TRBD1 (6 bases). The end of the DNA aligns better with TRBJ2-7, so the J call may be wrong. The CDR3 totals 17 residues. Looked up from germline, CDR1 is SGHTA and CDR2 is FQGNSA. In DNA form, the CDR3 reads TGTGCCAGCAGCCCCCGGGACATACGAAGCTCCTACAATGAGCAGTACTTC. Its translation: CASSPRDIRSSYNEQYF.

The chain links TRBV5-5 to TRBJ2-7, with D possibly called TRBD1 or TRBD2 (5 bases each). Trimming left V 6 bases short and J 0 bases short, with 25 bases between. Looked up from germline, CDR1 is SGHKS and CDR2 is YYEKEE (reference sequence). This CDR3 has 18 residues. The CDR3 coding sequence is TGTGCCAGCATCCAAGACCCCTCGGGACCGAAGCCCTCCTACGAGCAGTACTTC. It codes for CASIQDPSGPKPSYEQYF. Full variable domain (rest looked up from reference TRBV5-5 and TRBJ2-7): DAGVTQSPTHLIKTRGQQVTLRCSPISGHKSVSWYQQVLGQGPQFIFQYYEKEERGRGNFPDRFSARQFPNYSSELNVNALLLGDSALYLCASIQDPSGPKPSYEQYFGPGTRLTVT.

The chain joins TRBV28 to TRBJ2-3; weak D call: TRBD2 (6 bases). Trimming cost V 5 bases and J 5 bases, with 20 bases left between them. CDR1 and CDR2 from the germline V gene are MDHEN and SYDVKM. The CDR3 sequence is 16 residues long. The CDR3 DNA is TGTGCCAGCAGTGTCGAGGGAGCGGGCGACGTAGATACGCAGTATTTT. Residues: CASSVEGAGDVDTQYF. The variable domain in full, completed from reference TRBV28 and TRBJ2-3, reads DVKVTQSSRYLVKRTGEKVFLECVQDMDHENMFWYRQDPGLGLRLIYFSYDVKMKEKGDIPEGYSVSREKKERFSLILESASTNQTSMYLCASSVEGAGDVDTQYFGPGTRLTVL.

The chain joins TRBV20-1 to TRBJ2-3; D remains unclear. Germline values: CDR1 DFQATT, CDR2 SNEGSKA (reference sequence). The CDR3 spans 12 residues. V lost 6 bases and J lost 4, with 11 bases in between. CDR3 sequence: CSAGATADTQYF. The CDR3 DNA reads TGCAGTGCCGGCGCAACCGCAGATACGCAGTATTTT.